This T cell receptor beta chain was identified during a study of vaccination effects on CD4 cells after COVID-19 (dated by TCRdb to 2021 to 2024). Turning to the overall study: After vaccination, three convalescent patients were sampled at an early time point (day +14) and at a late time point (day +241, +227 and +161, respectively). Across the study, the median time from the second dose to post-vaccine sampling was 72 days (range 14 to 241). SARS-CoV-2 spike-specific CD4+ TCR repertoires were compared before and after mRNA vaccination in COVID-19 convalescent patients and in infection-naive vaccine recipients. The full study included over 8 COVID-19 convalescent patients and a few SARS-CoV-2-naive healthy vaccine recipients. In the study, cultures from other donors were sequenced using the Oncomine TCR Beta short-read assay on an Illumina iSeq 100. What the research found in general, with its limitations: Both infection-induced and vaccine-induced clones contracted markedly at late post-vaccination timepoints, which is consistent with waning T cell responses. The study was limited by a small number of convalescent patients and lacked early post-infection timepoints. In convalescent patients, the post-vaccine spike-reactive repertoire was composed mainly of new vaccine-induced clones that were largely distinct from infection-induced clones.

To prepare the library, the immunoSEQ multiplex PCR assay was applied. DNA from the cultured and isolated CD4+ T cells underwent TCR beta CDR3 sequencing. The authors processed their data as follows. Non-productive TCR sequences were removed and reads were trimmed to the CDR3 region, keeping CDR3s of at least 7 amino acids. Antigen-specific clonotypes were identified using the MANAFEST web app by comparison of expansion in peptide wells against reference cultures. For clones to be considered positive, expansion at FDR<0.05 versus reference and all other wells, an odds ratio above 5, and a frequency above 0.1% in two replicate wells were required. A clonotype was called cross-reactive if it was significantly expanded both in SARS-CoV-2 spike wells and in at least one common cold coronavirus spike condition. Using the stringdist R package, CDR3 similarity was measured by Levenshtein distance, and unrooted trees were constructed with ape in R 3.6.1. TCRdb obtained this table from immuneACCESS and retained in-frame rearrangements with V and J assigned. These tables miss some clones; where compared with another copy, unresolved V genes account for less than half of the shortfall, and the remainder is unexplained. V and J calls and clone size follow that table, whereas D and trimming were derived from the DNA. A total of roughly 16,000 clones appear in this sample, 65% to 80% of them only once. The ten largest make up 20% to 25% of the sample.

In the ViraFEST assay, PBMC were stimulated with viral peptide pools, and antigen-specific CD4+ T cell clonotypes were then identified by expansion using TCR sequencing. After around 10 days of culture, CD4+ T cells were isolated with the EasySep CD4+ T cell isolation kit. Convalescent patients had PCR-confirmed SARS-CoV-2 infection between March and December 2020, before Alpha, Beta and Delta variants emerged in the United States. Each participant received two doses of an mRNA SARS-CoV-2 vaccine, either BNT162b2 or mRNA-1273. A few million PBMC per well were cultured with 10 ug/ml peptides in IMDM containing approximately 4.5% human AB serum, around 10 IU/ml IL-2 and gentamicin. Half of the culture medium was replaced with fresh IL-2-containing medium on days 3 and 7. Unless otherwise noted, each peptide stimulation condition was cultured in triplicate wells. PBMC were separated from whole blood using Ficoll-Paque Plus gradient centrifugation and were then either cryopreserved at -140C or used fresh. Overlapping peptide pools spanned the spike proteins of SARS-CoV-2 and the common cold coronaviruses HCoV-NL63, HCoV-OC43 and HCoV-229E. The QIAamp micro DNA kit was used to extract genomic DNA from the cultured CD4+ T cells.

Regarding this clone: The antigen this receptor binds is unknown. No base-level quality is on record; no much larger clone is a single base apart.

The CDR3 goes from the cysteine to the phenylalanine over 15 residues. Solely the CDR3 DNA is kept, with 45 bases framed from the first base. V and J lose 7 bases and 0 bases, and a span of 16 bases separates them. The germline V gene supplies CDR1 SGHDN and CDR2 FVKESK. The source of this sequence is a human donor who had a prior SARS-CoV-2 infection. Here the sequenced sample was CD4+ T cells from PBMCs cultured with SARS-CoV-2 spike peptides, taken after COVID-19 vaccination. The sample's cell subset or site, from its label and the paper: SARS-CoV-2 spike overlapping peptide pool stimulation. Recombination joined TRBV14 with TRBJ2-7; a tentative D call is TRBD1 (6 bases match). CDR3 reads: CASNLRQASSYEQYF. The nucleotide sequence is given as TGTGCCAGCAACCTCAGACAGGCAAGCTCCTACGAGCAGTACTTC.